Each of the 28 T cell receptor beta chains below was sequenced from the same sample in a study of shared clonotypes between healthy human individuals. The repertoire was sequenced with immunoSEQ multiplex PCR; TCRdb's copy has only in-frame clones and lacks some. The sample shows some 490,000 clones, 60% to 80% of them seen only once. Specimen: PBMCs. Receptors were obtained from a woman aged 35 to 49 in good health. Some clones in this sample may be carry-over from other donors' samples.

Turning to this clone: This same CDR3 is encoded by further DNA sequences in the sample. The CDR3 sequence: CASSSPGQGNTEAFF. The CDR3 bases are TGTGCCAGCAGTTCTCCGGGACAGGGTAACACTGAAGCTTTCTTT. This chain links TRBV28 with TRBJ1-1; 9 nucleotides line up with TRBD1. Germline values: CDR1 MDHEN, CDR2 SYDVKM. The V segment lost 4 bases and the J segment 2 bases; nucleotides outside the gene matches: 5. The CDR3 runs to 15 residues.

The rearrangement links TRBV30 to TRBJ1-5; 8 nucleotides match TRBD1. Germline V gene data show CDR1 as GTSNPN and CDR2 as SVGIG (reference sequence). This CDR3 spans 13 amino acids. The V gene end was trimmed by 5 bases and the J gene end by 6 bases; junction bases not matched to a gene: 6. CDR3 coding DNA: TGTGCCTGGGGACAGGGTTTCGGTCAGCCCCAGCATTTT. Its translation: CAWGQGFGQPQHF.

The genes are TRBV15 and TRBJ2-7; no clear D gene. This CDR3 spans 15 amino acids. Trimming took 0 bases from V and 6 from J, leaving 15 bases between them. Per the germline V gene, CDR1 is LNHNV and CDR2 is YYDKDF (reference sequence). DNA of the CDR3: TGTGCCACCAGCAGAGATACGGGCCGTCCCTCCGAGCAGTACTTC. This translates into CATSRDTGRPSEQYF.

The genes are TRBV6-8 and TRBJ1-5; 7 nucleotides line up with TRBD1. The V gene's germline CDR1 is MNHGY and CDR2 SAAAGT. This CDR3 comprises 19 residues. With V trimmed by 3 bases and J by 0 bases, 14 bases remained unmatched. The chain's CDR3 is CASSYRTGLQKSSNQPQHF. The CDR3 bases are TGTGCCAGCAGTTATCGGACAGGACTCCAAAAGAGTAGCAATCAGCCCCAGCATTTT.

In DNA, the CDR3 is TGTGCCAGCAGCTTAGTAGGGGTGGGCACCGGGGAGCTGTTTTTT. This codes for CASSLVGVGTGELFF. The gene calls are TRBV7-9 and TRBJ2-2; tentative D call: TRBD1 (5 bases). The CDR3 spans 15 residues. Between the trimmed V and J ends, which lost 1 base and 4 bases, there was a span of 10 bases. Germline-derived CDR1 and CDR2 are SEHNR and FQNEAQ (reference sequence).

This clone has only one observation. The J gene is TRBJ2-2, the V gene TRBV10-3; unclear D gene. V was clipped by 6 bases and J by 6 bases, with 17 bases between them. The CDR3 is 15 residues long. Per germline, CDR1 ENHRY and CDR2 SYGVKD. The CDR3 nucleotides are TGTGCCATCAGGGGCCAACCCTTCGTGGCCGGGGAGCTGTTTTTT. This encodes CAIRGQPFVAGELFF.

This chain joins TRBV28 and TRBJ1-5, with unresolved D. Trimming removed 8 bases at V and 2 bases at J, with 16 bases between. Germline CDR1 reads MDHEN; CDR2 reads SYDVKM. The CDR3 spans 15 residues. CDR3 DNA: TGTGCCAGCTGTCGGTGGGAGGTCGGCAATCAGCCCCAGCATTTT. This gives the protein CASCRWEVGNQPQHF.

This clone was picked up a small number of times. V usage is TRBV2 and J usage is TRBJ1-5, with TRBD1 matching 8 bases. V was clipped by 4 bases and J by 7 bases; unmatched bases: 6. Germline CDR1 and CDR2: SNHLY and FYNNEI. This CDR3 comprises 14 residues. Here the CDR3 DNA reads TGTGCCAGCAGTGGGACAGGGCAGGGGCAGCCCCAGCATTTT. It is translated as CASSGTGQGQPQHF.

The gene calls are TRBV5-4 and TRBJ1-1; D unresolved. Germline V CDR1 and CDR2: SGHNT, YYREEE (reference sequence). V gave up 1 base and J gave up 1 base, with 8 bases separating them. This CDR3 spans 14 amino acids. The chain's CDR3 is CASSLSMGNTEAFF. The CDR3 DNA reads TGTGCCAGCAGCTTGTCGATGGGGAACACTGAAGCTTTCTTT.

As for this clone: The likely explanation is a read error, given a far larger clone one base away. Different DNA sequences within this sample yield the same CDR3. This chain links TRBV29-1 with TRBJ1-2; 7 bases are a match to TRBD1. Trimming took 0 bases from V and 8 from J; bases not matched to a gene: 12. Germline-derived CDR1 and CDR2 are SQVTM and ANQGSEA. CDR3 length equals 15 residues. The CDR3 DNA sequence: TGCAGCGTTGAAGAGTGGCAGGGGGTTGTAGGGGGCTACACCTTC. Translation gives CSVEEWQGVVGGYTF.

The chain links TRBV6-5 to TRBJ2-7; 11 nucleotides match TRBD1. Germline CDR1 reads MNHEY; CDR2 reads SVGAGI. V shed 0 bases, J shed 4 bases, and the junction held 2 bases outside the gene matches. This CDR3 has 15 amino acids. The chain's CDR3 is CASSYSDRGQYEQYF. DNA of the CDR3: TGTGCCAGCAGTTACTCGGACAGGGGGCAATACGAGCAGTACTTC.

About this clone: A read error may explain this, as a much larger clone is one base away. The sample holds other DNA sequences that translate to the same CDR3. The chain combines TRBV5-4 with TRBJ1-1, with a possible D match to TRBD1 (5 bases). Germline V gene lookup returns CDR1 SGHNT and CDR2 YYREEE (reference sequence). CDR3 size: 13 residues. Trimming shortened V by 4 bases and J by 1 base, and 8 bases separated the two germline ends. The CDR3 nucleotides are TGTGCCAGCAGCCGGGGGGGGAACACTGAAGCTTTCTTT. Its translation is CASSRGGNTEAFF.

The chain joins TRBV5-1 to TRBJ2-2; 16 nucleotides line up with TRBD2. The CDR3 length is 20 residues. Germline V gene data show CDR1 as SGHRS and CDR2 as YFSETQ. With V trimmed by 4 bases and J by 6 bases, 15 bases remained unmatched. The CDR3 DNA is TGCGCCAGCAGCCAACACTCCGGGACTAGCGGGAGGGTGAGGGCCGGGGAGCTGTTTTTT. Its protein is CASSQHSGTSGRVRAGELFF.

This clone occurred once. The V gene is TRBV30, the J gene TRBJ1-4; D unclear. Per germline, CDR1 GTSNPN and CDR2 SVGIG (reference sequence). The CDR3 length is 15 residues. Deletions cut 3 bases from V and 7 bases from J, with 18 bases between. CDR3 residues: CAWRASGRLSEKLFF. In DNA form, the CDR3 reads TGTGCCTGGAGAGCCTCAGGTCGGCTTAGTGAAAAACTGTTTTTT.

This clone was recorded a few times. This sequence joins TRBV9 and TRBJ1-1; TRBD1 agrees at 10 bases. J gave up 1 base and V 2 bases, and 5 bases lay outside the gene matches. This CDR3 is built from 16 residues. Germline assignment: CDR1 SGDLS and CDR2 YYNGEE. CDR3 protein: CASSVPGTGENTEAFF. The CDR3 DNA reads TGTGCCAGCAGCGTGCCCGGGACAGGGGAGAACACTGAAGCTTTCTTT.

Ten or more counts support this clone. The CDR3 region is CASSQRGYYNEQFF. The CDR3 DNA follows: TGTGCCAGCAGCCAGAGGGGTTATTACAATGAGCAGTTCTTC. V is TRBV6-5 and J is TRBJ2-1; D possibly uses TRBD1 or TRBD2 (5 bases each). CDR1 is MNHEY and CDR2 is SVGAGI in the germline V gene. The germline V and J ends were trimmed by 6 bases and 4 bases, with 13 bases remaining between them. The CDR3 loop spans 14 amino acids.

The chain couples TRBV28 to TRBJ2-7, with D possibly being TRBD2 (6 bases). There are 15 residues in the CDR3. The germline V gene encodes CDR1 MDHEN and CDR2 SYDVKM. V lost 1 base and J 2 bases, leaving 12 bases between the germline ends. The CDR3 here is CASSLSSGPTYEQYF. The CDR3 DNA sequence: TGTGCCAGCAGTTTATCCAGCGGGCCAACCTACGAGCAGTACTTC.

This clone was recorded many times. Different DNA sequences within this sample yield the same CDR3. The chain is built from TRBV6-1 and TRBJ2-1, with 10 bases that match TRBD1. The J segment lost 8 bases and the V segment lost 6 bases, leaving 10 bases of the junction unmatched. The CDR3 has 15 amino acids. CDR1 and CDR2 (germline): MNHNS, SASEGT. CDR3 in DNA: TGTGCCAGCAGCGCTGGGACAGGGGAGACGGATGAGCAGTTCTTC. Translating gives CASSAGTGETDEQFF.

This chain uses TRBV27 with TRBJ1-2; 7 nucleotides line up with TRBD1. CDR3 length equals 16 residues. The germline CDR1 and CDR2 sequences are MNHEY and SMNVEV (reference sequence). V shed 0 bases and J 3 bases; nucleotides not matched to a gene: 7. The CDR3 nucleotides read TGTGCCAGCAGTTTATCGAGTCAGGGGGGCCACTATGGCTACACCTTC. Its protein is CASSLSSQGGHYGYTF.

This chain joins TRBV18 and TRBJ1-6, with 10 nucleotides matching TRBD1. The V segment lost 3 bases and the J segment 8 bases; nucleotides outside the gene matches: 4. This CDR3 is built from 15 residues. CDR1 is KGHSH, CDR2 LQKENI, per germline. The CDR3 here is CASSPTGTGDSPLHF. CDR3 sequence (DNA): TGTGCCAGCTCACCGACCGGGACAGGGGATTCACCCCTCCACTTT.

The rearrangement joins TRBV7-3 to TRBJ2-2; D is possibly TRBD2 (6 bases). Germline-derived CDR1 and CDR2 are SGHTA and FQGTGA. Trimming left V 5 bases short and J 0 bases short, with 10 bases between. This CDR3 has 15 residues. The CDR3 here is CASSRLGPNTGELFF. CDR3 nucleotide sequence: TGTGCCAGCAGCCGACTAGGGCCGAACACCGGGGAGCTGTTTTTT.

This clone showed up just once. The rearrangement joins TRBV4-1 to TRBJ1-4; possibly TRBD1 for D (5 bases). V dropped 4 bases and J dropped 6 bases, with 18 bases sitting between them. The length of the CDR3 is 16 residues. Germline-derived CDR1 and CDR2 are MGHRA and YSYEKL. The chain's CDR3 is CASSLSRGQGHEKLFF. The CDR3 coding sequence is TGCGCCAGCAGCCTTTCCCGAGGCCAGGGTCATGAAAAACTGTTTTTT.

This chain links TRBV29-1 with TRBJ2-6; no clear D gene. Germline V gene data show CDR1 as SQVTM and CDR2 as ANQGSEA. V was clipped by 3 bases and J by 0 bases, with 9 bases between them. The CDR3 has 15 amino acids. For the CDR3, the DNA is TGCAGCGTTGAGGCCTGGGCCTCTGGGGCCAACGTCCTGACTTTC. This sequence encodes CSVEAWASGANVLTF.

DNA of the CDR3: TGTGCCAGCAGTCCCGGACTAGCGGGAGCAGAGTACGAGCAGTACTTC. It yields the protein CASSPGLAGAEYEQYF. The genes are TRBV28 and TRBJ2-7; 13 bases align to TRBD2. Per the germline V gene, CDR1 is MDHEN and CDR2 is SYDVKM. The CDR3 contains 16 residues. The V gene end was trimmed by 5 bases and the J gene end by 4 bases; junction bases not matched to a gene: 8.

The chain employs TRBV2 and TRBJ1-6; TRBD1 is a possible D gene (5 bases). Germline CDR1 reads SNHLY; CDR2 reads FYNNEI. V was pared by 6 bases and J by 10 bases, with 13 bases between. The CDR3 covers 13 residues. CDR3 sequence (DNA): TGTGCCAGCAGGACAGAGTCCAAATCACCCCTCCACTTT. This encodes CASRTESKSPLHF.

This clone has only one observation. The junction shows a germline mismatch at one end, possibly a read error. The V gene is TRBV7-7, the J gene TRBJ2-5; the D is unclear. CDR1 and CDR2 from the germline V gene are SSHAT and FNYEAQ (reference sequence). This CDR3 spans 14 amino acids. DNA for the CDR3: TGTGCTAGCAGCTTACGGTCGGAGTGGGGGACCCAGTACTTC. Its translation is CASSLRSEWGTQYF. The full variable domain, its missing parts supplied by reference TRBV7-7 and TRBJ2-5, is GAGVSQSPRYKVTKRGQDVTLRCDPISSHATLYWYQQALGQGPEFLTYFNYEAQPDKSGLPSDRFSAERPEGSISTLTIQRTEQRDSAMYRCASSLRSEWGTQYFGPGTRLLVL.

The V call is TRBV28, the J call TRBJ2-5, with D tentatively TRBD1 or TRBD2 (5 bases each). The J call may be wrong; the DNA end is better matched by TRBJ2-7. Germline V gene data show CDR1 as MDHEN and CDR2 as SYDVKM. The CDR3 loop spans 14 amino acids. The CDR3 sequence is CASSRDRLPYEQYF. In nucleotides, the CDR3 is TGTGCCAGCAGTAGGGACCGACTCCCTTACGAGCAGTACTTC.

The V and J genes are TRBV28 and TRBJ1-2; D might be TRBD1 (5 bases). V gave up 3 bases and J gave up 5 bases, with 7 bases separating them. Germline lookup yields CDR1 MDHEN and CDR2 SYDVKM. The CDR3 covers 12 residues. This CDR3 reads CASSFGGYGYTF. CDR3 DNA: TGTGCCAGCAGTTTCGGGGGTTATGGCTACACCTTC.